What follows describes a single T cell receptor (beta chain). Its antigen remains unidentified. V shed 4 bases and J shed 2 bases, with 10 bases lying between them. This CDR3 is 13 amino acids long. The germline CDR1 and CDR2 sequences are SGHRS and YFSETQ. The sample originates from a study of T-cell memory formation after mild COVID-19. Whole-study findings and limits: The appearance of some responding clones in pre-infection memory suggested that cross-reactive memory joined. Later expanders leaned CD4+, whereas day 15 to 85 contracting clones were balanced CD4/CD8.

A single record per CDR3 protein comes from TCRdb applying MiXCR to the 5' RACE reads. There are some 210,000 distinct CDR3 sequences in the sample; around 19% occur only once, and 2.4% lies in the top ten. The sample taken for sequencing was PBMCs or a T cell subset sorted from them (not recorded which). The chain is built from TRBV5-1 and TRBJ2-7, with D perhaps TRBD2 (6 bases). The sequence was obtained from an adult woman who had mild COVID-19 (a few samples of this study predate the infection). Cell type and time point are not known. For the CDR3, the DNA is TGCGCCAGCAGCGGGGGGAATGCCTACGAGCAGTACTTC. Translated: CASSGGNAYEQYF.